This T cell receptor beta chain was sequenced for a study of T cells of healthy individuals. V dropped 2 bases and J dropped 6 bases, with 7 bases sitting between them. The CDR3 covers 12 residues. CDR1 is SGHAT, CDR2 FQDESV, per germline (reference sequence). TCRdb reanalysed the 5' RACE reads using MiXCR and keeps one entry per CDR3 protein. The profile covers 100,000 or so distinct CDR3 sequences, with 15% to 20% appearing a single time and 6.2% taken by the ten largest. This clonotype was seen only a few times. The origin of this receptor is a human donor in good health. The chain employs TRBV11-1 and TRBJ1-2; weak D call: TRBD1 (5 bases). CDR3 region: CASSLSGDGYTF. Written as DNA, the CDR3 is TGTGCCAGCAGCTTATCGGGGGATGGCTACACCTTC.